The clone carrying this T cell receptor beta chain came up many times. This entry comes from a study of early T cells in non-severe SARS-CoV-2 infection. Turning to the study itself: Bulk RNA from unsorted whole blood was sequenced; chains were unpaired.

Germline values: CDR1 MNHNS, CDR2 SASEGT. The CDR3 extends over 14 amino acids. V was cut by 4 bases and J by 1 base, with 10 bases left in between. Individual cDNA molecules carried attached unique molecular identifiers. TCRdb processed the 5' RACE reads anew with MiXCR; each CDR3 protein has one entry. The sample yields 35,000 to 55,000 distinct CDR3 sequences, 5.5% to 7.5% seen once. The chain combines TRBV6-1 with TRBJ1-1, with D perhaps matching TRBD1 (6 bases). The sample in question was whole blood, obtained at baseline. This TCR was sampled from an adult who was a healthcare worker with PCR-confirmed SARS-CoV-2 infection or an uninfected control (not recorded which). The CDR3 coding sequence is TGTGCCAGCAGTGGGGGGACACCGAACACTGAAGCTTTCTTT. It is translated as CASSGGTPNTEAFF.